This T cell receptor beta chain stems from a study of CD8+ T cells in alopecia areata. Germline trimming cut 8 bases from V and 4 bases from J; bases unmatched to any gene: 5. The CDR3 totals 13 residues. Germline V gene sequence: CDR1 MNHEY, CDR2 SMNVEV (reference sequence). Study-level results: Resident alphabeta T-cell populations of normal skin are likewise subject to sequencing in scalp samples. Higher clonality than in normal scalp was seen in lesional scalp, especially alopecia totalis/universalis.

Sorting of PBMCs yielded the CD4+ and CD8+ T cells. RNA extraction and reverse transcription yielded cDNA as sequencing template. The method was immunoSEQ multiplex PCR; TCRdb's version includes in-frame clones alone and lacks a portion of them. In the table there are 110,000 to 150,000 clones, approximately 60% of which are singletons. This clone showed up just once. Its antigen is undetermined. The chain is built from TRBV27 and TRBJ2-7; 10 bases align to TRBD1. This sequence originates from a human donor in good health. The sequencing sample was made of CD8+ T cells sorted from blood. The CDR3 protein is CASWTGGGYEQYF. In DNA, the CDR3 is TGTGCCAGCTGGACAGGGGGAGGGTACGAGCAGTACTTC.